This T cell receptor (beta chain) was sequenced in a study of blood T cell repertoires in COVID-19. Study-level background: The study drew acute and convalescent COVID-19 samples from the United States, Italy and Spain. T cells, B-cell-depleted T cells, or PBMCs supplied cDNA or gDNA.

Germline lookup yields CDR1 SGHTA and CDR2 FQGTGA. The CDR3 totals 15 residues. V lost 0 bases to trimming and J lost 7 bases, with 15 bases between them. How the authors handled the data: Reference gene primer amplification gave estimated nucleated cell counts. Assay: immunoSEQ multiplex PCR; the TCRdb copy retains only in-frame clones and omits some. That table supplies the V and J calls and clone size; D and trimming were determined from the DNA. The sample has about 180,000 clones, over 80% seen once. This clonotype was sampled from a woman aged 60-75 years with acute or convalescent COVID-19. The sequenced sample was peripheral blood. The rearrangement links TRBV7-3 to TRBJ1-2; D remains unclear. This CDR3 is CASSLTGRGLLGYTF. CDR3 in DNA: TGTGCCAGCAGCTTAACGGGCCGAGGGCTGCTTGGCTACACCTTC.